The 15 T cell receptor beta chains presented below share a single source sample, sequenced in a study of cytomegalovirus exposure and HLA in healthy donors. 60 Vbeta and 13 Jbeta primers were used in PCR. Profiling relied on immunoSEQ multiplex PCR, and the TCRdb table lists in-frame clones only, not all of them. This sample has 100,000 to 150,000 clones, with roughly 74% found just once. The specimen was PBMCs. The receptors come from a male donor in good health and CMV-seronegative.

V gene TRBV2 combines with J gene TRBJ2-7, with D tentatively TRBD2 (6 bases). The length of the CDR3 is 16 residues. V lost 4 bases and J 0 bases, leaving 16 bases between the germline ends. Germline CDR1 reads SNHLY; CDR2 reads FYNNEI. Here the CDR3 DNA reads TGTGCCAGCAGTGCCCCCCGGGACGGGAGCTCCTACGAGCAGTACTTC. Translating gives CASSAPRDGSSYEQYF.

This chain connects TRBV6-6 to TRBJ2-5, with 13 bases that match TRBD2. Trimming removed 2 bases from V and 5 bases from J; junction bases left unmatched: 5. The CDR3 consists of 16 residues. The germline CDR1 and CDR2 sequences are MNHNY and SVGAGI (reference sequence). CDR3 sequence: CASSYPTSGRTETQYF. The CDR3 nucleotides read TGTGCCAGCAGTTACCCGACTAGCGGGAGGACGGAGACCCAGTACTTC.

The V gene is TRBV18, the J gene TRBJ2-1; 9 bases are shared with TRBD2. V was clipped by 4 bases and J by 8 bases; unmatched bases: 9. Germline assignment: CDR1 KGHSH and CDR2 LQKENI. The CDR3 is 15 residues long. The CDR3 reads CASSLRSGGADEQFF. The CDR3 region has the DNA TGTGCCAGCTCACTCCGTAGCGGGGGCGCGGATGAGCAGTTCTTC.

Here the CDR3 reads CASSFGFRGYPYEQYF. CDR3 sequence (DNA): TGTGCCAGCAGTTTCGGTTTCAGGGGGTACCCCTACGAGCAGTACTTC. The chain joins TRBV28 to TRBJ2-5, with 7 bases that match TRBD1. Gene TRBJ2-7 matches the end of the DNA better, so the J call may be wrong. The CDR3 length is 16 residues. CDR1 is MDHEN and CDR2 is SYDVKM in the germline V gene.

This chain connects TRBV7-2 to TRBJ2-7; 8 bases agree with TRBD2. The CDR3 totals 13 residues. With V trimmed by 8 bases and J by 6 bases, 9 bases remained unmatched. Germline assignment: CDR1 SGHTA and CDR2 FQGNSA. CDR3 nucleotides: TGTGCCAGCTCCTCGGACGGGAGGGGCGAGCAGTACTTC. Amino acid sequence: CASSSDGRGEQYF.

The chain couples TRBV5-1 to TRBJ2-1, with 13 bases that match TRBD2. V shed 0 bases and J 7 bases; nucleotides not matched to a gene: 10. This CDR3 has 18 residues. Germline CDR1 and CDR2: SGHRS and YFSETQ. DNA of the CDR3: TGCGCCAGCAGCTTGGGTGGACTAGCGGGAGAGCAGGGGAATGAGCAGTTCTTC. It yields the protein CASSLGGLAGEQGNEQFF.

The chain links TRBV5-1 to TRBJ2-1, with unresolved D. The germline V gene has CDR1 SGHRS and CDR2 YFSETQ. CDR3 size: 14 residues. The germline V and J ends were trimmed by 1 base and 2 bases, with 7 bases remaining between them. CDR3 sequence: CASSLPKTYNEQFF. The CDR3 nucleotides are TGCGCCAGCAGCTTGCCTAAGACCTACAATGAGCAGTTCTTC.

The gene calls are TRBV5-4 and TRBJ2-2, with D tentatively TRBD1 (6 bases). The germline V gene encodes CDR1 SGHNT and CDR2 YYREEE (reference sequence). The CDR3 has 17 amino acids. V was trimmed by 4 bases and J by 2 bases, leaving 18 bases between them. The CDR3 here is CASSVEGQLHNTGELFF. The CDR3 DNA follows: TGTGCCAGCAGCGTCGAGGGACAACTCCATAACACCGGGGAGCTGTTTTTT.

V and J are TRBV5-6 and TRBJ1-1; D gene uncertain. Trimming removed 1 base from V and 0 bases from J, with 4 bases in between. The CDR3 consists of 13 residues. CDR1 is SGHDT, CDR2 YYEEEE, per germline. DNA for the CDR3: TGTGCCAGCAGCTTGCCCATGAACACTGAAGCTTTCTTT. As protein: CASSLPMNTEAFF.

V and J are TRBV5-4 and TRBJ2-7, with TRBD2 matching over 9 bases. CDR1 and CDR2 from the germline V gene are SGHNT and YYREEE (reference sequence). The CDR3 is made up of 15 amino acids. V lost 4 bases to trimming and J lost 3 bases; unmatched junction nucleotides: 8. CDR3 residues: CASSIGTSKLYEQYF. The CDR3 DNA follows: TGTGCCAGCAGCATCGGGACTAGCAAACTCTACGAGCAGTACTTC. Drawing the rest from reference TRBV5-4 and TRBJ2-7, the complete variable domain is ETGVTQSPTHLIKTRGQQVTLRCSSQSGHNTVSWYQQALGQGPQFIFQYYREEENGRGNFPPRFSGLQFPNYSSELNVNALELDDSALYLCASSIGTSKLYEQYFGPGTRLTVT.

There are a few counts of this clone. Here the CDR3 reads CASSLRAGGPNQPQHF. DNA for the CDR3: TGTGCCAGCAGCTTGCGGGCAGGGGGCCCCAATCAGCCCCAGCATTTT. J is TRBJ1-5 and V is TRBV5-5, with 8 bases fitting TRBD1. J was trimmed by 3 bases and V by 1 base; bases with no gene match: 6. This CDR3 contains 16 residues. CDR1 and CDR2 from the germline V gene are SGHKS and YYEKEE (reference sequence).

Worth noting for this clone: Mismatch with germline at one junction end may stem from a read error. J is TRBJ2-5 and V is TRBV5-6; 7 bases line up with TRBD2. Germline V CDR1 and CDR2: SGHDT, YYEEEE. There are 11 residues in the CDR3. This CDR3 reads CASSLGGEQYF. The CDR3 DNA sequence: TGTGCCAGCAGTTTGGGGGGGGAGCAGTACTTC.

The V and J genes are TRBV5-6 and TRBJ1-5; D not resolved. CDR3 length: 15 amino acids. Trimming pared 0 bases from V and 0 bases from J, leaving 7 bases between. Germline V gene lookup returns CDR1 SGHDT and CDR2 YYEEEE. As DNA, the CDR3 is TGTGCCAGCAGCTTGGCAGGCACTAGCAATCAGCCCCAGCATTTT. Its translation is CASSLAGTSNQPQHF.

This sequence joins TRBV28 and TRBJ1-1; 8 nucleotides agree with TRBD1. V lost 5 bases and J lost 0; bases outside the gene matches: 8. CDR1 and CDR2 (germline): MDHEN, SYDVKM. The CDR3 covers 16 residues. The CDR3 spells CASSLTRTGMNTEAFF. The CDR3 nucleotides are TGTGCCAGCAGTCTTACTCGGACAGGGATGAACACTGAAGCTTTCTTT.

This clone was observed a single time. The rearrangement uses TRBV28 and TRBJ1-5; D remains ambiguous. The CDR3 contains 15 residues. Germline values: CDR1 MDHEN, CDR2 SYDVKM. V lost 2 bases, J lost 10 bases, and 18 bases lay in between. CDR3 coding DNA: TGTGCCAGCAGTTTACTGGAGGAGACCATCAACCCCCAGCATTTT. This codes for CASSLLEETINPQHF.